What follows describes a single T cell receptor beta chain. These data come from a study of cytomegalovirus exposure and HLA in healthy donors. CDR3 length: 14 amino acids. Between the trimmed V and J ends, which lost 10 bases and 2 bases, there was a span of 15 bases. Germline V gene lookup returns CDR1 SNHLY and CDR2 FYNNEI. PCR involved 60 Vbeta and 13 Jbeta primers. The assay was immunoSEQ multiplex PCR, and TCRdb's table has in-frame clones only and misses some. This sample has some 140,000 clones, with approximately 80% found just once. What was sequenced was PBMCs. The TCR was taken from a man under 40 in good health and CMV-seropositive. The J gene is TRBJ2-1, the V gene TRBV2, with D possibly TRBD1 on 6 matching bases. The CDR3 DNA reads TGTGCCACAAAGAAAGAGGGGGCCTACAATGAGCAGTTCTTC. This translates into CATKKEGAYNEQFF.